This T cell receptor (beta chain) was obtained from a study of T cells in Graves' hyperthyroidism and ophthalmopathy. Study results and caveats: Patients with ophthalmopathy were separated from those with stable hyperthyroidism by a 13 V-J model. Also found in blood were most expanded thyroid clonotypes above 0.001. Ophthalmopathy was identified by the model a median about six months ahead of onset.

Details on this clonotype: Its antigen is not identified.

CDR1 is SGDLS and CDR2 is YYNGEE in the germline V gene. This CDR3 region has 15 residues. The V gene lost 2 bases and the J gene lost 4 bases, with 16 bases spanning the gap. Amplification of TCR beta CDR3 regions used RNA as the template. With the HTBI primer set, the TCR CDR3 went through a first round of RT-PCR. TCRdb redid the calling of the multiplex PCR reads with MiXCR, one entry per CDR3 protein. The profile shows about 570,000 distinct CDR3 sequences, 40% to 55% of them singletons. This TCR derives from an adult woman with Graves' disease, either hyperthyroidism or ophthalmopathy (not recorded which). The chain uses TRBV9 and TRBJ2-7; D perhaps matches TRBD1 (6 bases). Source material: peripheral blood or thyroid tissue (not recorded which). CDR3 bases: TGTGCCAGCAGCGTTACGGGCAGGGGCGGGTACGAGCAGTACTTC. Encoded protein: CASSVTGRGGYEQYF.